This is a list of T cell receptor beta chains from one sample in a study of blood T cell repertoires in COVID-19. Measured with immunoSEQ multiplex PCR; TCRdb has only the in-frame clones, and not every one. The profile shows about 250,000 clones, 86% of them singletons. Sequences were obtained from peripheral blood. Receptor source: a woman older than 75 with COVID-19, enrolled during active disease. Both conserved end residues are part of each CDR3. The order of the fields is D gene, J gene, V gene, CDR3 protein. The D gene is left open where the match is weak.

- | TRBJ1-5 | TRBV28 | CASSNRQPSNQPQHF
TRBD1 | TRBJ1-1 | TRBV27 | CASSLAAPGQVTKGTEAFF
TRBD1 | TRBJ1-5 | TRBV18 | CASSQTGQGVNQPQHF
TRBD1 | TRBJ1-2 | TRBV2 | CASNPGQLNYGYTF
- | TRBJ2-6 | TRBV3-1/TRBV3-2 | CASSTGSGANVLTF
TRBD1 | TRBJ1-1 | TRBV7-3 | CASSRDSMNTEAFF
- | TRBJ1-2 | TRBV6-5 | CASSYQGYGYTF
- | TRBJ1-2 | TRBV18 | CASSLELYGYTF
- | TRBJ1-1 | TRBV3-1/TRBV3-2 | CASSRKPQGNTEAFF
- | TRBJ1-6 | TRBV7-2 | CASSLGLQNLSPLHF
- | TRBJ2-2 | TRBV9 | CASSVTGSNTGELFF
- | TRBJ1-1 | TRBV7-2 | CASSRQMNTEAFF
TRBD2 | TRBJ2-3 | TRBV6-6 | CASSRTSVSTDTQYF
TRBD2 | TRBJ2-7 | TRBV2 | CASGALGGGAYEQYF
- | TRBJ1-1 | TRBV7-2 | CASSLPDRPLGAFF
- | TRBJ1-2 | TRBV14 | CASSQGAAGYTF
TRBD2 | TRBJ2-2 | TRBV7-2 | CASSPGLAGGRAGELFF
- | TRBJ1-5 | TRBV30 | CAWSPSQGKGQPQHF
- | TRBJ2-7 | TRBV7-8 | CASSLGAGYEQYF
TRBD1 | TRBJ2-1 | TRBV10-3 | CAISESRTGGDEQFF